These 21 T cell receptor beta chains came from one sample sequenced in a study of brain T cells in children with intractable seizures. Sequenced by immunoSEQ multiplex PCR; TCRdb stores in-frame clones only, minus some. The data hold roughly 120,000 clones, with 85% to 95% observed a single time. This material consisted of peripheral blood, taken at surgery. The receptors stem from a boy younger than two with hemimegalencephaly and intractable seizures.

The V and J genes are TRBV5-4 and TRBJ2-1, with TRBD2 identical over 13 bases. V trimming: 4 bases; J trimming: 8 bases; junction bases outside the gene matches: 3. In germline, CDR1 is SGHNT, CDR2 YYREEE (reference sequence). CDR3 length equals 14 residues. The CDR3 here is CASSPGLAGHEQFF. CDR3 nucleotide sequence: TGTGCCAGCAGCCCGGGACTAGCGGGACATGAGCAGTTCTTC.

The table lists this clone with a few counts. V and J are TRBV19 and TRBJ1-1, with 9 bases matching TRBD1. This CDR3 region has 16 residues. Looked up from germline, CDR1 is LNHDA and CDR2 is SQIVND (reference sequence). J lost 1 base, V lost 6 bases, and 9 bases had no gene match. The CDR3 region is CASRVRQGQGNTEAFF. CDR3 sequence (DNA): TGTGCCAGTAGGGTCCGACAGGGACAGGGGAACACTGAAGCTTTCTTT.

This clone was found once. The rearrangement joins TRBV19 to TRBJ1-6, with TRBD1 matching 7 bases. V lost 2 bases to trimming and J lost 7 bases; unmatched junction nucleotides: 14. The length of the CDR3 is 18 residues. Germline CDR1 LNHDA, CDR2 SQIVND (reference sequence). The CDR3: CASSIRTGPTPWNSPLHF. The CDR3, as DNA: TGTGCCAGTAGTATACGGACAGGACCGACTCCATGGAATTCACCCCTCCACTTT.

The DNA for the CDR3 is TGCGCCAGCAGCCGAACTAGCGGGGGCACAGATACGCAGTATTTT. Translation gives CASSRTSGGTDTQYF. The chain is built from TRBV4-3 and TRBJ2-3, with 10 bases aligning to TRBD2. This CDR3 is built from 15 residues. Germline CDR1 is LGHNA and CDR2 is YSLEER. V gave up 4 bases and J gave up 1 base; unmatched junction bases: 2.

The CDR3 protein is CASSGQGSGNTIYF. The CDR3 DNA is TGTGCCAGCAGTGGACAGGGTTCTGGAAACACCATATATTTT. The chain links TRBV25-1 to TRBJ1-3, with 7 bases identical to TRBD1. The germline V gene encodes CDR1 MGHDK and CDR2 SYGVNS. The CDR3 has 14 residues. Trimming cost V 4 bases and J 1 base; bases outside gene matches: 1.

The chain uses TRBV19 and TRBJ1-5; 8 nucleotides line up with TRBD1. Germline CDR1 LNHDA, CDR2 SQIVND (reference sequence). The length of the CDR3 is 16 residues. Trimming cost V 5 bases and J 11 bases; bases outside gene matches: 17. The chain's CDR3 is CASSLRTGPSPTAQHF. In nucleotides, the CDR3 is TGTGCCAGTAGTCTGCGGACAGGGCCCTCTCCCACGGCCCAGCATTTT.

This chain's CDR3 is CASSIVGSFSYEQYF. DNA for the CDR3: TGTGCCAGTAGTATCGTGGGATCCTTCTCCTACGAGCAGTACTTC. The V call is TRBV19, the J call TRBJ2-7; D ambiguous. Trimming took off 3 bases at V and 0 bases at J, with 12 bases between the two ends. The germline CDR1 and CDR2 sequences are LNHDA and SQIVND (reference sequence). The CDR3 sequence is 15 residues long.

J is TRBJ1-1 and V is TRBV5-1; TRBD1 might be the D (6 bases). This CDR3 comprises 14 residues. The germline gives CDR1 SGHRS, CDR2 YFSETQ. V was clipped by 4 bases and J by 4 bases, with 14 bases between them. The CDR3 bases are TGCGCCAGCAGCGCTTTAGGAGGGGGCACTGAAGCTTTCTTT. It encodes CASSALGGGTEAFF.

The CDR3 loop is CASSLVGTEAFF. The CDR3 coding sequence is TGTGCCAGCAGCCTCGTTGGAACTGAAGCTTTCTTT. The chain is built from TRBV3-1 (or the pseudogene TRBV3-2) and TRBJ1-1; D remains ambiguous. CDR3 length equals 12 residues. Germline CDR1 LGHDT, CDR2 YNNKEL (reference sequence). Trimming left V 4 bases short and J 5 bases short, with 8 bases between.

The V gene is TRBV27, the J gene TRBJ1-1; D unclear. The CDR3 contains 13 residues. Trimming removed 2 bases at V and 1 base at J, with 5 bases between. Germline V lookup: CDR1 MNHEY, CDR2 SMNVEV (reference sequence). CDR3 sequence reads: CASSLIQNTEAFF. The CDR3 nucleotides read TGTGCCAGCAGTTTAATCCAGAACACTGAAGCTTTCTTT.

The chain has TRBV25-1 and TRBJ2-1; no reliable D call. CDR1 is MGHDK, CDR2 SYGVNS, per germline. Deletions cut 3 bases from V and 10 bases from J, with 4 bases between. This CDR3 is built from 10 residues. In DNA form, the CDR3 reads TGTGCCAGCAGTGAGGGGGAGCAGTTCTTC. It encodes CASSEGEQFF.

V gene TRBV11-1 combines with J gene TRBJ1-1; D ambiguous. This CDR3 has 13 residues. The V gene's germline CDR1 is SGHAT and CDR2 FQDESV (reference sequence). V was cut by 1 base and J by 2 bases, with 5 bases left in between. CDR3: CASSLDPNTEAFF. The CDR3 bases are TGTGCCAGCAGCTTAGATCCTAACACTGAAGCTTTCTTT.

The rearrangement links TRBV11-2 to TRBJ2-7; 7 bases map to TRBD1. This CDR3 contains 14 residues. Trimming took 5 bases from V and 5 from J; bases not matched to a gene: 9. Germline V gene sequence: CDR1 SGHAT, CDR2 FQNNGV. Here the CDR3 DNA reads TGTGCCAGCAGCCTAAAACAGGGGTCGAACGAGCAGTACTTC. Translating it yields CASSLKQGSNEQYF. The full variable domain, rest sourced from reference TRBV11-2 and TRBJ2-7, is EAGVAQSPRYKIIEKRQSVAFWCNPISGHATLYWYQQILGQGPKLLIQFQNNGVVDDSQLPKDRFSAERLKGVDSTLKIQPAKLEDSAVYLCASSLKQGSNEQYFGPGTRLTVT.

The chain has TRBV6-5 and TRBJ1-1; D remains unclear. The V gene lost 1 base and the J gene lost 11 bases, with 20 bases spanning the gap. CDR3 length equals 15 residues. CDR1 is MNHEY and CDR2 is SVGAGI in the germline V gene. CDR3 bases: TGTGCCAGCAGTTACTACCAACAAACCCGGTTGCCGGCTTTCTTT. It translates to CASSYYQQTRLPAFF.

This chain connects TRBV14 to TRBJ2-4; weak D call: TRBD2 (6 bases). Germline V gene data show CDR1 as SGHDN and CDR2 as FVKESK. This CDR3 region has 13 residues. Trimming cost V 1 base and J 12 bases, with 13 bases left between them. This CDR3 reads CASSQARGGAQYF. Here the CDR3 DNA reads TGTGCCAGCAGCCAAGCGAGGGGAGGTGCTCAGTACTTC.

The chain recombines TRBV7-9 with TRBJ2-5, with 8 bases aligning to TRBD2. Germline trimming cut 5 bases from V and 4 bases from J; bases unmatched to any gene: 15. The CDR3 has 17 residues. Germline values: CDR1 SEHNR, CDR2 FQNEAQ (reference sequence). The CDR3 bases are TGTGCCAGCAGCCCCGGGGGGGCGGGAGGAAGTCGAGAGACCCAGTACTTC. This codes for CASSPGGAGGSRETQYF.

This chain connects TRBV10-3 to TRBJ2-5, with TRBD2 matching 8 bases. Germline V CDR1 and CDR2: ENHRY, SYGVKD. The ends lost 4 bases at V and 1 base at J; junction bases unmatched: 8. The CDR3 is made up of 16 amino acids. The CDR3 bases are TGTGCCATCAGTGCGGGGGGACTAGGCGTCCAAGAGACCCAGTACTTC. It yields the protein CAISAGGLGVQETQYF.

The CDR3 here is CASRPKSLAGGGELFF. CDR3 sequence (DNA): TGTGCCAGCAGACCAAAATCGCTAGCGGGAGGCGGGGAGCTGTTTTTT. V is TRBV25-1 and J is TRBJ2-2, with 11 bases fitting TRBD2. The germline V gene has CDR1 MGHDK and CDR2 SYGVNS. V trimming: 6 bases; J trimming: 7 bases; junction bases outside the gene matches: 10. CDR3 length: 16 residues.

The chain has TRBV4-3 and TRBJ2-3; D unclear. The CDR3 extends over 16 amino acids. The germline V gene has CDR1 LGHNA and CDR2 YSLEER. Trimming stripped 3 bases from V and 2 bases from J, with 15 bases between. This CDR3 is CASSHYSHSLTDTQYF. The CDR3 nucleotides read TGCGCCAGCAGCCATTACTCGCACTCTCTCACAGATACGCAGTATTTT.

This clone was counted a few times. The chain has TRBV11-2 and TRBJ2-3; D might be TRBD1 or TRBD2, each matching 5 bases. The V gene's germline CDR1 is SGHAT and CDR2 FQNNGV. V lost 5 bases and J 8 bases, leaving 14 bases between the germline ends. CDR3 length: 13 amino acids. CDR3 loop: CASSAHPGPTQYF. DNA of the CDR3: TGTGCCAGCAGCGCGCATCCGGGGCCTACGCAGTATTTT.

V gene TRBV7-2 combines with J gene TRBJ2-7, with 8 bases that match TRBD2. The V and J ends lost 3 bases and 4 bases, in that order; junction bases with no gene match: 2. There are 13 residues in the CDR3. In germline, CDR1 is SGHTA, CDR2 FQGNSA. CDR3 coding DNA: TGTGCCAGCAGCTTCACTAGCGGATACGAGCAGTACTTC. Amino acids: CASSFTSGYEQYF.